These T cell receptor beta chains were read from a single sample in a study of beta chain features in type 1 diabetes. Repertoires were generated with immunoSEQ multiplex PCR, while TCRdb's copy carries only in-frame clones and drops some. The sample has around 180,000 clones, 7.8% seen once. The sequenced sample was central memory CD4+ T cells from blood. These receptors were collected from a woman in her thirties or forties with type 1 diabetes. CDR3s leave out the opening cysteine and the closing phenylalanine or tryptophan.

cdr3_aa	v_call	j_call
ASSLESPGVTYEQY	TRBV11-3	TRBJ2-7
ASSPSGGGAYEQY	TRBV5-1	TRBJ2-7
AISESSGGNQPQH	TRBV10-3	TRBJ1-5
SATSGGGRPSYEQY	TRBV29-1	TRBJ2-7
ASSLVGQGDSGYT	TRBV5-1	TRBJ1-2
ASSPGSHTDTQY	TRBV18	TRBJ2-3
ASANSPQETQY	TRBV7-3	TRBJ2-5
ASSSALAGGYNEQF	TRBV27	TRBJ2-1
ASSPGQGGYGYT	TRBV7-3	TRBJ1-2
ASSYGQGAPGH	TRBV6-6	TRBJ2-7
ASSRDEQETQY	TRBV18	TRBJ2-5
ASSLDGGPYEQY	TRBV7-2	TRBJ2-7
ASSSEGQGDTDTQY	TRBV6-5	TRBJ2-3
ASSYRGTDYNEQF	TRBV6-5	TRBJ2-1
ASSRRAGSVNEQF	TRBV14	TRBJ2-1
SVGGQGIKGIQY	TRBV29-1	TRBJ2-4
AWSSGSENEKLF	TRBV30	TRBJ1-4
ASSLGLAGGKEQY	TRBV18	TRBJ2-7
AGGGEPQH	TRBV28	TRBJ1-5
ASSELNYEQY	TRBV6-1	TRBJ2-7
ASKLQDTEAF	TRBV28	TRBJ1-1
ASSLTGWAGANVLT	TRBV6-5	TRBJ2-6
ASRSWDRGNDQPQH	TRBV19	TRBJ1-5
ASSSPRTASGNTIY	TRBV7-6	TRBJ1-3
ASRPLGGRSDTQY	TRBV6-5	TRBJ2-3
SVSRDTNQPQH	TRBV29-1	TRBJ1-5
ASSAGGSGNEKLF	TRBV28	TRBJ1-4
ASSSLGGTGYGEQF	TRBV5-1	TRBJ2-1
AISGHNTGAEAF	TRBV10-3	TRBJ1-1
ASSLTLTVMAKETQY	TRBV5-1	TRBJ2-5
ASRPGQGTFT	TRBV6-6	TRBJ1-2
ASSQGTEGNQPQH	TRBV4-2	TRBJ1-5
ASSEDRAQKLF	TRBV6-1	TRBJ1-4
ASSFDGQGHEQF	TRBV7-2	TRBJ2-1
ASNRQGGGYT	TRBV6-6	TRBJ1-2
ASSYRAPGANVLT	TRBV5-1	TRBJ2-6
ASSLGPAQETQY	TRBV7-3	TRBJ2-5
ASTMFGFGGRPTGELF	TRBV5-8	TRBJ2-2
ASSYSYLSSYEQY	TRBV6-5	TRBJ2-7
ASSDNPGQGTQPQH	TRBV7-9	TRBJ1-5
ASNSGINEQF	TRBV28	TRBJ2-1
ASSPGSRGNQPQH	TRBV7-8	TRBJ1-5
ASTKTGSYEQY	TRBV6-5	TRBJ2-7
ASSLQAPSGANVLT	TRBV19	TRBJ2-6
ASSPRPGTSSSYEQY	TRBV19	TRBJ2-7
SGGGGGYEQY	TRBV29-1	TRBJ2-7